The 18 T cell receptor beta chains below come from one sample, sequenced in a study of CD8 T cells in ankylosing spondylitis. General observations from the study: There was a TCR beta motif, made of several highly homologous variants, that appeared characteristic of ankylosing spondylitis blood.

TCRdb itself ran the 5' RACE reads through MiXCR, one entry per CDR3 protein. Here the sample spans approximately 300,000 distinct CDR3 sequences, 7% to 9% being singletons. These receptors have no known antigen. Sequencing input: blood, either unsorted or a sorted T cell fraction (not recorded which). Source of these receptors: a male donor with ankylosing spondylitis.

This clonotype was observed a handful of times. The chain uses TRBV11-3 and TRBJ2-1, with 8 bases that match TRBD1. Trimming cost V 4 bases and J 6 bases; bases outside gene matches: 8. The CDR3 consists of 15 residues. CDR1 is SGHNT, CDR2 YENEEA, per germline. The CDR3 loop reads CASSSGQGGLNEQFF. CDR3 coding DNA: TGTGCCAGCAGCTCTGGACAGGGAGGTCTCAATGAGCAGTTCTTC. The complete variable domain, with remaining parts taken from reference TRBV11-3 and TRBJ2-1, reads EAGVVQSPRYKIIEKKQPVAFWCNPISGHNTLYWYLQNLGQGPELLIRYENEEAVDDSQLPKDRFSAERLKGVDSTLKIQPAELGDSAVYLCASSSGQGGLNEQFFGPGTRLTVL.

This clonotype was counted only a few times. The CDR3 sequence is CASSLRVNEQYF. The CDR3 coding sequence is TGTGCCAGCAGTCTCAGGGTAAACGAGCAGTACTTC. The rearrangement joins TRBV28 to TRBJ2-7, with D possibly matching TRBD1 (5 bases). From germline, CDR1 is MDHEN and CDR2 SYDVKM. V lost 5 bases to trimming and J lost 5 bases, with 10 bases between them. This CDR3 is built from 12 residues.

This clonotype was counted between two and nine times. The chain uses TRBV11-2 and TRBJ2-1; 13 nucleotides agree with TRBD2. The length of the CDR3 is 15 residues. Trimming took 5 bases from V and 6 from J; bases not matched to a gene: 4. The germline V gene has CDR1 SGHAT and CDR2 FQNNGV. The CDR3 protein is CASSPGLAGPNEQFF. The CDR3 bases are TGTGCCAGCAGCCCGGGACTAGCGGGACCCAATGAGCAGTTCTTC.

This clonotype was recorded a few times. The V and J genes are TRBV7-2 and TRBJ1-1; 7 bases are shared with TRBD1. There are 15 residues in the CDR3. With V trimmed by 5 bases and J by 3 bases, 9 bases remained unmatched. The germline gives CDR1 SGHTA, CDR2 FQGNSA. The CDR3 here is CASSALTGRHTEAFF. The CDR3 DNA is TGTGCCAGCAGCGCTCTGACAGGGCGGCACACTGAAGCTTTCTTT. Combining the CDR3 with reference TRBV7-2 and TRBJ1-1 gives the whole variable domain GAGVSQSPSNKVTEKGKDVELRCDPISGHTALYWYRQSLGQGLEFLIYFQGNSAPDKSGLPSDRFSAERTGGSVSTLTIQRTQQEDSAVYLCASSALTGRHTEAFFGQGTRLTVV.

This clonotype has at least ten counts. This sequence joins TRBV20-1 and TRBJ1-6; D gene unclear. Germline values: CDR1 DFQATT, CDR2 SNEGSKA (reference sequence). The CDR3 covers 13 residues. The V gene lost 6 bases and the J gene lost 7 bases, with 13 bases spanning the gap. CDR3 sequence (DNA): TGCAGTGCCGCCCCGGATCGCAATTCACCCCTCCACTTT. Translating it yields CSAAPDRNSPLHF.

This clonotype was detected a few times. The CDR3 reads CASSLARTGKGNTIYF. CDR3 DNA: TGTGCCAGCAGTTTAGCCCGGACGGGGAAGGGAAACACCATATATTTT. This sequence joins TRBV12-3 or TRBV12-4 and TRBJ1-3; no reliable D call. This CDR3 is 16 amino acids long. V was cut by 0 bases and J by 4 bases, with 13 bases left in between.

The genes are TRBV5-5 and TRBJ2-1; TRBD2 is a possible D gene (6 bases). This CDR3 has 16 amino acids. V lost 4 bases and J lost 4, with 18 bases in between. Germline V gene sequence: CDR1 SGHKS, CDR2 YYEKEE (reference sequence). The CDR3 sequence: CASSQGLPLGYNEQFF. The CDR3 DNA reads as TGTGCCAGCAGCCAAGGACTACCCCTCGGGTACAATGAGCAGTTCTTC.

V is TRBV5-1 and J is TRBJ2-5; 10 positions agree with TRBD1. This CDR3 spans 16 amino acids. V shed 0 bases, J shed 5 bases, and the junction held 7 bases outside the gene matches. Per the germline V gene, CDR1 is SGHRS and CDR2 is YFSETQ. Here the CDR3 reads CASSLAGTGVGETQYF. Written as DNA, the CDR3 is TGCGCCAGCAGCTTGGCCGGGACAGGGGTTGGCGAGACCCAGTACTTC.

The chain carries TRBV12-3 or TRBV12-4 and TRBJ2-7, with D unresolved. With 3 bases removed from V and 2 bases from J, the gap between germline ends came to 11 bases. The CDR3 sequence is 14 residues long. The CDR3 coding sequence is TGTGCCAGCAGTTTCGGGCCTCCCCCCTACGAGCAGTACTTC. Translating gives CASSFGPPPYEQYF.

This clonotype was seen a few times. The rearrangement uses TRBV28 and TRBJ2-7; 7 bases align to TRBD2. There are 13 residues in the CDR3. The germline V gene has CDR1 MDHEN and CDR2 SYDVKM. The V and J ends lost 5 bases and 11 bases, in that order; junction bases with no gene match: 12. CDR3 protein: CASSPLVEGTKYF. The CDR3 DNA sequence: TGTGCCAGCAGTCCTCTGGTTGAGGGGACTAAGTACTTC.

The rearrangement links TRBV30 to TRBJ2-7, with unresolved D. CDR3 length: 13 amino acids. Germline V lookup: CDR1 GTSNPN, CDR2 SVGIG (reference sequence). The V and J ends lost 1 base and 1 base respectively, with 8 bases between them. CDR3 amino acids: CAWSAQSSYEQYF. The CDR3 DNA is TGTGCCTGGAGTGCCCAGTCGTCCTACGAGCAGTACTTC.

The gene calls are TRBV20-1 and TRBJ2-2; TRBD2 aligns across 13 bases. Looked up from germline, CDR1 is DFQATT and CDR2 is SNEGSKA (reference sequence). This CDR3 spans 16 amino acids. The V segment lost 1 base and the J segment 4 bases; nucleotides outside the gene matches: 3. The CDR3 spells CSARGGLAGATGELFF. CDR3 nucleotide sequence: TGCAGTGCTAGAGGCGGACTAGCGGGAGCCACCGGGGAGCTGTTTTTT.

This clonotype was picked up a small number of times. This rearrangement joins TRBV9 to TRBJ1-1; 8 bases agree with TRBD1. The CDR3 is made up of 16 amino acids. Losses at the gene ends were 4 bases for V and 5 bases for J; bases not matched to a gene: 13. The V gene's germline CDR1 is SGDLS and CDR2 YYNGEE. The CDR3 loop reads CASSTRRAGGSTEAFF. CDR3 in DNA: TGTGCCAGCAGCACACGTAGGGCAGGGGGCTCAACTGAAGCTTTCTTT. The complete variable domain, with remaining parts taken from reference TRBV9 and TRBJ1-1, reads DSGVTQTPKHLITATGQRVTLRCSPRSGDLSVYWYQQSLDQGLQFLIQYYNGEERAKGNILERFSAQQFPDLHSELNLSSLELGDSALYFCASSTRRAGGSTEAFFGQGTRLTVV.

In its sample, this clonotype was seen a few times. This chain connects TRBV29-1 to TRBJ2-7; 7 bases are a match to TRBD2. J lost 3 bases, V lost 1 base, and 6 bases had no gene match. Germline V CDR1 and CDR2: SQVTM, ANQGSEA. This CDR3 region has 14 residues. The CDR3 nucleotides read TGCAGCGTTGAAGGGACTAGTCCCGACTACGAGCAGTACTTC. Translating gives CSVEGTSPDYEQYF.

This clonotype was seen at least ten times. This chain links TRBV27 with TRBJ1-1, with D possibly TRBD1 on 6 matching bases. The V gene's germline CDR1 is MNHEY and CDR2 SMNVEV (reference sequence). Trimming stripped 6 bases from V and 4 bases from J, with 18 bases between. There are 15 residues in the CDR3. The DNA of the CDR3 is TGTGCCAGCAGCTCCCAGAGGGGGTCAGGCACTGAAGCTTTCTTT. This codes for CASSSQRGSGTEAFF.

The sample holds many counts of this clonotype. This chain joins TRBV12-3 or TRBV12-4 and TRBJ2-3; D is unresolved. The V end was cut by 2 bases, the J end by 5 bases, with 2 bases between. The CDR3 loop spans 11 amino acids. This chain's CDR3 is CASSLLDTQYF. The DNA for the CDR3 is TGTGCCAGCAGTTTATTAGATACGCAGTATTTT.

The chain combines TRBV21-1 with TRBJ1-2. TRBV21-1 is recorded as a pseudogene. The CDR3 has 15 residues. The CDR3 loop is CASSLLGGRGQGYTF. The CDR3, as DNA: TGTGCCAGCAGCCTCCTCGGCGGGAGGGGACAGGGCTACACCTTC.

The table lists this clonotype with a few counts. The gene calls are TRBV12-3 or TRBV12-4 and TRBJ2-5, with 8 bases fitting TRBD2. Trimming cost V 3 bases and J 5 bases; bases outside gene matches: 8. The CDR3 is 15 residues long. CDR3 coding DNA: TGTGCCAGCAGTTTGGGGGCGGGAGGTGTGGAGACCCAGTACTTC. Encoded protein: CASSLGAGGVETQYF.